This TCR beta chain was found in a study of monozygotic twins with inflammatory bowel disease. For this clonotype: Its antigen is unknown.

The CDR3 is made up of 14 amino acids. CDR1 and CDR2 from the germline V gene are SGHRS and YFSETQ. One entry per CDR3 protein, without DNA, is what TCRdb gives after re-calling the 5' RACE reads. This sample's table reports some 400,000 distinct CDR3 sequences. The study, taken as a whole, reports: Against healthy co-twins, IBD patients had lower TCRbeta diversity (measured by inverse Simpson).

Sequenced sample: blood. The chain links TRBV5-1 to TRBJ2-4; TCRdb names TRBD1, which stays unverified in the absence of DNA. The sequence was collected from a human donor with ulcerative colitis or Crohn's disease, or a healthy co-twin of an affected twin (not recorded which). The CDR3 sequence is CASSFGGTKNIQYF.